This TCR beta chain was identified during a study of tumor-infiltrating lymphocytes in primary liver carcinoma. Study in general: Surgical resection treated primary liver carcinoma in the patients. The neoplasms were of stage T1-T3 N0M0, with dimensions of about 4.2 to 10 cm across. These patients were men and women whose ages were 30 to 69 years. Regarding the study as a whole: Tumor top-250-clone fraction significantly exceeded that of blood (p = 0.039).

About this clonotype itself: No antigen is known for it. The conserved phenylalanine or tryptophan is not found at the CDR3 terminus, so this likely reflects a read error.

V dropped 8 bases and J dropped 8; count of bases not matched to a gene: 18. Germline CDR1 MNHEY, CDR2 SVGAGI. This CDR3 is built from 17 residues. Researchers drew blood RNA from unsorted whole blood and extracted germline DNA as well. TCR beta cDNA was reverse-transcribed from about 500 ng of total RNA. The reaction used a constant-region primer and ProtoScript II reverse transcriptase. Three nested multiplex PCR rounds, a slightly modified ARM-PCR, produced the libraries for TCR beta. Forward primers for TRBV1-TRBV30 and a C-beta reverse primer served the first two PCR rounds, at around 11 cycles each. TCRdb reprocessed the multiplex PCR reads via MiXCR and lists one record per CDR3 protein. The repertoire holds about 180,000 distinct CDR3 sequences, with less than 65% as singletons.

This chain uses TRBV6-5 with TRBJ1-4; 9 nucleotides line up with TRBD1. This clonotype originated in a man in his forties with primary liver carcinoma and hepatitis B virus infection. Material for sequencing was peripheral blood. As DNA, the CDR3 is TGTGCCAGCGGTTCCTATGCCCCACAGGGGGCTTGGGAAAAACTGTTTTAT. Translating gives CASGSYAPQGAWEKLFY.